This T cell receptor beta chain was sequenced for a study of OX40 agonist ivuxolimab in advanced cancers. Repertoires were generated with immunoSEQ multiplex PCR, while TCRdb's copy carries only in-frame clones and drops some. The table lists tens of thousands of clones, 80% to 85% of them singletons. The sampling schedule covered blood at baseline, cycle 4 day 1, and cycle 7 day 1. V was trimmed by 3 bases and J by 4 bases, leaving 9 bases between them. Looked up from germline, CDR1 is SGHTA and CDR2 is FQGNSA. CDR3 length: 13 amino acids. Sample: CD4+ or CD8+ T cells sorted from blood, taken in a trial of the OX40 agonist ivuxolimab. This chain connects TRBV7-2 to TRBJ1-1; possibly TRBD1 for D (5 bases). This clonotype originated in an adult with an advanced solid tumor such as melanoma, head and neck, liver or kidney cancer. CDR3 sequence: CASSFTQGTEAFF. The DNA of the CDR3 is TGTGCCAGCAGCTTCACCCAGGGCACTGAAGCTTTCTTT.